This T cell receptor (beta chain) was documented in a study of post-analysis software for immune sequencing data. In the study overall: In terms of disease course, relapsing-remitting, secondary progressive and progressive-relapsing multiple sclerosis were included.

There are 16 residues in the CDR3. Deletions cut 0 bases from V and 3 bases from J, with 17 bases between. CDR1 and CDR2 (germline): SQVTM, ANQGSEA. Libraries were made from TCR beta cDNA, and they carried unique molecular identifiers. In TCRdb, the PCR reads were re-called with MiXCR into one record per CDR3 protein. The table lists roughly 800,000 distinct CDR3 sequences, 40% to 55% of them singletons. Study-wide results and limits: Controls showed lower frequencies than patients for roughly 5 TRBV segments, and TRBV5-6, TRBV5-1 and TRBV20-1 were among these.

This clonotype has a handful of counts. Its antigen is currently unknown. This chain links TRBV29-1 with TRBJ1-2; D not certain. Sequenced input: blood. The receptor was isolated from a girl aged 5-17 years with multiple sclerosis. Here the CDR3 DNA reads TGCAGCGTTGAAGATCAGGAGGGTATGCTAGACTATGGCTACACCTTC. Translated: CSVEDQEGMLDYGYTF.